This T cell receptor beta chain came from a study of shared clonotypes between healthy human individuals (dated by TCRdb to about 2020). Background on the whole study: The cohort comprised two women and a few men aged 18 to 49 years. For each donor, CD4 naive and CD4 memory were each given three plates, CD8 naive was given two plates, and CD8 memory was given one plate. To estimate repertoire size and how much clonotype sharing occurs between individuals, the study deeply sequenced the blood TCR repertoires of five healthy adults. Libraries were prepared and TCR repertoires were sequenced by different laboratories using diverse techniques, in order to increase sequencing depth and limit assay-specific biases. Between about 0.8 and 8.9 billion PBMCs per donor were obtained by leukapheresis. Overall study outcomes, separate from this receptor: Sampling was restricted to blood, and TCR repertoires in tissues likely differ from the TCR repertoires found in blood. Rarefaction of sorted-subset datasets indicated incomplete sequencing despite the large sequencing depth. When a handful of donors were compared, the shared fraction of clonotypes was around 5% for naive CD4, around 3.5% for naive CD8, roughly 2.5% for memory CD4, and 0.3% to 0.5% for memory CD8. Clonotypes shared by all four sorted-subset donors showed higher generation probabilities than non-shared clonotypes. The small number of donors limited the genetic and exposure-history diversity represented. Estimated clonotype richness was generally larger for naive than for memory subsets. Pairwise subsampling led to the expectation that sequencing depth would affect the degree of clonotype sharing among donors.

TCR CDR3 regions were amplified from genomic DNA by multiplex PCR using the deep immunoSEQ assay. For each cell subset, the extracted genomic DNA was distributed evenly across all wells of several immunoSEQ 96-well plates, and each plate served as one replicate. For sorted subsets, roughly 0.2 ug genomic DNA, equal to approximately 30,000 T cell genomes, was loaded into each replicate PCR. The purified libraries were quantified using a Qubit 3.0 fluorometer, sized with a Bioanalyzer 2100, and then quantified again using the KAPA Library Quantification kit. Every immunoSEQ 96-well plate was sequenced on a separate single-read 150-cycle Illumina NextSeq 550 flow cell. The paper's processing steps were these. Because the immunoSEQ output held only junctional sequences and lacked quality scores, the filtering could not match the filtering applied to full-length reads. Sequences were annotated with PyIR, a Python wrapper for IgBLAST v1.9, using IMGT germline references to assign V/J genes and CDR3. Any read was removed if the V/J assignment was weak (E-value above 1e-6), the CDR3 was missing, or the read contained stop codons, out-of-frame junctions, or ambiguous translated residues. V3J clonotypes were defined as sequences sharing the same inferred V gene, J gene, and CDR3 amino acid sequence. The percentage overlap between two repertoires was calculated by dividing the number of shared unique clonotypes by the size of the smaller repertoire. Repertoire richness was assessed with RTK rarefaction, the Chao1 estimator, and Recon v2.1 estimates of unobserved clonotypes. Generation probabilities were computed with OLGA for all TCRbeta clonotypes obtained by the gDNA method from several donors. As stored in TCRdb, this immuneACCESS dataset retains in-frame rearrangements with V and J assigned. A fraction of the clones does not appear; measured against another copy, unresolved V genes explain less than half of the discrepancy, and the remainder lacks a known reason. V and J calls and clone size are those listed in that table; D and trimming were worked out from the DNA. A total of about 1.1 million clones appear in this sample, around three quarters of them only once. Together, the top ten hold roughly 0.9% of the sample.

A remark on this clone: Its antigen remains undetermined. It has no much larger one-base neighbor in the sample; base qualities were not kept.

Healthy HIV-negative adults with no recently reported acute infections or vaccinations were included as donors. Only Caucasian adults living in Nashville, Tennessee, USA were represented among the donors. CD4+ T cells were enriched by magnetic negative selection, after which naive cells were positively selected on CD45RA and the negative fraction was taken as the memory subset. Blood was collected by leukapheresis, and PBMCs were isolated by Ficoll-Histopaque density gradient centrifugation and then cryopreserved in liquid nitrogen vapor phase. Purity and quantity of every magnetically sorted T cell population were checked by analytical flow cytometry. From each sorted fraction, genomic DNA was isolated and quantified by UV absorbance on a Nanodrop 2000c. The junction shows trimming of 8 bases on V and 5 bases on J, plus 12 bases between the germline ends. The CDR3 runs 13 residues from the cysteine to the phenylalanine. Solely the CDR3 DNA is kept, with 39 bases framed from the first base. From a lookup of the germline V gene, CDR1 and CDR2 are MNHEY and SVGAGI.

The sequence is built from TRBV6-5 and TRBJ1-4; D gene: possibly TRBD1, on 5 matching bases. Sequences were obtained from memory CD4+ T cells from PBMCs. Per the publication, the cell subset or site label means: CD45RA-negative fraction. This TCR was sampled from a man aged 18 to 29 in good health. Some clones in this sample may be carry-over from other donors' samples. The bases read TGTGCCAGCGGTACGGGGGGGAATGAAAAACTGTTTTTT. Its translation reads: CASGTGGNEKLFF.